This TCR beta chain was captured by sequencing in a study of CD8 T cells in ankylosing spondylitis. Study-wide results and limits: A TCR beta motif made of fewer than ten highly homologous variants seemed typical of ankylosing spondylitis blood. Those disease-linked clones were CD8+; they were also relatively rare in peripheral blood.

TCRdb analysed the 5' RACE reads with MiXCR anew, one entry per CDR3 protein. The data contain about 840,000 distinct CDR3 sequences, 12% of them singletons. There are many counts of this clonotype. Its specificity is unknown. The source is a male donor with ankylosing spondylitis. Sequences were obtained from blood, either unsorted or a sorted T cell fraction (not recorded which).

The CDR3 nucleotides read TGCAGCGTGAGGGACAGAGGGGAGCAGTACTTC. It specifies CSVRDRGEQYF. The V gene is TRBV29-1, the J gene TRBJ2-7; 7 bases fit TRBD1. J gave up 7 bases and V 6 bases, and 6 bases lay outside the gene matches. The CDR3 is made up of 11 amino acids. Per germline, CDR1 SQVTM and CDR2 ANQGSEA.